A selection of T cell receptor beta chains follows, all from one sample in a study of neurological immune-mediated disorders. TCRdb re-derived calls from the 5' RACE reads in MiXCR, one entry per CDR3 protein. The top ten clones hold roughly a sixth of a sample with about 20,000 distinct CDR3 sequences, 6% to 8.5% of them seen once. The sample comprised CD8+ T cells from blood. The origin of the receptors is a woman aged 25-40 years with HTLV-1-associated myelopathy (HAM/TSP). CDR3s include the opening cysteine and the closing phenylalanine or tryptophan.

j_call: TRBJ2-3; v_call: TRBV19; cdr3_aa: CASREQGSYTDTQYF
j_call: TRBJ2-2; v_call: TRBV24-1; cdr3_aa: CATSDLQAGGDTGELFF
j_call: TRBJ1-1; v_call: TRBV5-5; cdr3_aa: CASKGAASNTEAFF
j_call: TRBJ1-6; v_call: TRBV5-6; cdr3_aa: CASSPTGTGDRGDNSPLHF
j_call: TRBJ2-2; v_call: TRBV18; cdr3_aa: CASSPTANTGELFF
j_call: TRBJ1-1; v_call: TRBV5-1; cdr3_aa: CASSLDGGDGTEAFF
j_call: TRBJ2-1; v_call: TRBV24-1; cdr3_aa: CATSDYTGRDEQFF
j_call: TRBJ1-2; v_call: TRBV29-1; cdr3_aa: CSVEGGTGSFTYGYTF
j_call: TRBJ1-6; v_call: TRBV5-6; cdr3_aa: CASSLEPDPNPNSPLHF
j_call: TRBJ1-1; v_call: TRBV9; cdr3_aa: CASSAAVSGVGEAFF
j_call: TRBJ2-5; v_call: TRBV3-1; cdr3_aa: CASSQDPGRQETQYF
j_call: TRBJ2-3; v_call: TRBV20-1; cdr3_aa: CSARDRQAGDTQYF
j_call: TRBJ1-1; v_call: TRBV29-1; cdr3_aa: CSVEDRVTTEAFF
j_call: TRBJ2-7; v_call: TRBV20-1; cdr3_aa: CSARSDRHLSYEQYF
j_call: TRBJ2-3; v_call: TRBV6-4; cdr3_aa: CASSDSQGSTDTQYF
j_call: TRBJ1-4; v_call: TRBV7-8; cdr3_aa: CASSLGRQSLTNEKLFF
j_call: TRBJ2-7; v_call: TRBV7-2; cdr3_aa: CASSLLGTQHEQYF
j_call: TRBJ2-1; v_call: TRBV19; cdr3_aa: CASSPFSGGGQEQFF
j_call: TRBJ2-1; v_call: TRBV7-9; cdr3_aa: CASRAGRENEQFF
j_call: TRBJ2-3; v_call: TRBV11-2; cdr3_aa: CASSLVPVTDTQYF
j_call: TRBJ1-3; v_call: TRBV6-1; cdr3_aa: CASSYLGVGNTIYF
j_call: TRBJ2-3; v_call: TRBV15; cdr3_aa: CATSRGGGSDTQYF
j_call: TRBJ2-3; v_call: TRBV3-1; cdr3_aa: CASSQGDFAGGLADTQYF
j_call: TRBJ1-2; v_call: TRBV3-1; cdr3_aa: CASSQGVGQGRSNYGYTF
j_call: TRBJ2-1; v_call: TRBV10-1; cdr3_aa: CASSGGPGDYHNEQFF
j_call: TRBJ2-1; v_call: TRBV6-5; cdr3_aa: CASSYSGLGGEQFF
j_call: TRBJ2-7; v_call: TRBV20-1; cdr3_aa: CSAREQAGATYEQYF
j_call: TRBJ1-3; v_call: TRBV20-1; cdr3_aa: CSATSWQDSSGNTIYF
j_call: TRBJ2-7; v_call: TRBV20-1; cdr3_aa: CSGVTGREMVEQYF
j_call: TRBJ2-3; v_call: TRBV10-3; cdr3_aa: CAISGKLAGRTDTQYF
j_call: TRBJ1-2; v_call: TRBV6-1; cdr3_aa: CASSDLGWVYGYTF
j_call: TRBJ2-1; v_call: TRBV5-1; cdr3_aa: CASSGSPSGVYNEQFF
j_call: TRBJ2-5; v_call: TRBV7-9; cdr3_aa: CASSSPKETQYF
j_call: TRBJ2-1; v_call: TRBV9; cdr3_aa: CASSLLAGGHNEQFF
j_call: TRBJ1-1; v_call: TRBV12-3/TRBV12-4; cdr3_aa: CASRPGGTEAFF
j_call: TRBJ2-2; v_call: TRBV7-2; cdr3_aa: CASSQGFPGELFF
j_call: TRBJ1-2; v_call: TRBV3-1; cdr3_aa: CASSQGRAYGYTF
j_call: TRBJ1-1; v_call: TRBV2; cdr3_aa: CASSERIARAATEAFF
j_call: TRBJ1-5; v_call: TRBV4-1; cdr3_aa: CASSQDPNQPQHF
j_call: TRBJ2-1; v_call: TRBV20-1; cdr3_aa: CSANAGGDYNEQFF
j_call: TRBJ1-1; v_call: TRBV9; cdr3_aa: CASSGQVPNTEAFF
j_call: TRBJ2-1; v_call: TRBV9; cdr3_aa: CASSVAGGTYNEQFF
j_call: TRBJ2-7; v_call: TRBV12-3/TRBV12-4; cdr3_aa: CASSLREGRRTYEQYF
j_call: TRBJ2-7; v_call: TRBV20-1; cdr3_aa: CSATLEGNEQYF
j_call: TRBJ2-7; v_call: TRBV5-1; cdr3_aa: CASSLRGIGAYEQYF
j_call: TRBJ2-1; v_call: TRBV5-1; cdr3_aa: CASSSERGGFDEQFF
j_call: TRBJ2-7; v_call: TRBV20-1; cdr3_aa: CSAPFVGEQYF
j_call: TRBJ2-7; v_call: TRBV7-9; cdr3_aa: CASSPNRRDGPYEQYF
j_call: TRBJ2-7; v_call: TRBV9; cdr3_aa: CASSVAGRDYEQYF
j_call: TRBJ2-7; v_call: TRBV6-1; cdr3_aa: CASSGYRENSYEQYF
j_call: TRBJ2-7; v_call: TRBV29-1; cdr3_aa: CSVELSRGADDEQYF